Here is one TCR beta chain with its context. Its specificity is not known. Germline V CDR1 and CDR2: SNHLY, FYNNEI. Trimming removed 4 bases from V and 6 bases from J, with 19 bases in between. The CDR3 contains 16 residues. These data originate in a study of T cell responses to AZD1222 COVID-19 vaccine. Broader study findings: CD4 TCRs covered the whole spike, strongest at regions 160-218 and 743-854. None of the repertoires were sampled until the peak T cell response had passed. When two AZD1222 doses had been given, Spike-specific TCR breadth and depth rose.

Produced via immunoSEQ multiplex PCR; TCRdb's table is partial and in-frame only. This repertoire shows around 120,000 clones, 84% found once; its top ten account for about 29%. V gene TRBV2 combines with J gene TRBJ2-1, with D perhaps TRBD2 (6 bases). The sequenced sample was peripheral blood, obtained 28 days after the second AZD1222 dose. The receptor comes from an adult who received the AZD1222 COVID-19 vaccine. CDR3 residues: CASSGLGGDQGNEQFF. In DNA, the CDR3 is TGTGCCAGCAGTGGTCTCGGCGGGGATCAGGGCAATGAGCAGTTCTTC. The full variable domain, rest sourced from reference TRBV2 and TRBJ2-1, is EPEVTQTPSHQVTQMGQEVILRCVPISNHLYFYWYRQILGQKVEFLVSFYNNEISEKSEIFDDQFSVERPDGSNFTLKIRSTKLEDSAMYFCASSGLGGDQGNEQFFGPGTRLTVL.